This T cell receptor beta chain stems from a study of T-cell reconstitution after alpha-beta-depleted transplantation in children. Study-level findings and limits: Most T-cell counts and diversity one year after the transplant came from T cells that were newly produced.

CDR1 SGHTA and CDR2 FQGNSA come from the germline V gene. The CDR3 is 16 amino acids. The V and J ends lost 2 bases and 3 bases, in that order; junction bases with no gene match: 6. A remark on this clonotype: The antigen is undetermined.

Unique molecular identifiers featured in how the TCRbeta library was prepared. TCRdb fed the PCR reads into MiXCR, producing one record per CDR3 protein. The table lists fewer than 750,000 distinct CDR3 sequences, roughly 23% of them singletons. This sequence was found in a boy under two years old who had a stem cell transplant for acute myeloid leukemia, so the T cells may come from the graft donor. The chain carries TRBV7-2 and TRBJ2-7, with TRBD1 matching over 11 bases. Sequenced here: PBMCs, mostly from graft donor cells, sampled 360 days after TCRalphabeta/CD19-depleted stem cell transplant. The CDR3 here is CASSLSTGTGGYEQYF. The DNA for the CDR3 is TGTGCCAGCAGCTTATCCACCGGGACAGGGGGCTACGAGCAGTACTTC.